This T cell receptor beta chain was documented in a study of cytomegalovirus exposure and HLA in healthy donors. CDR1 and CDR2 from the germline V gene are SGHNT and YENEEA. This CDR3 is 15 amino acids long. The ends lost 3 bases at V and 2 bases at J; junction bases unmatched: 3. Comments on this clone: What it binds is not known.

PCR involved 60 Vbeta and 13 Jbeta primers. Profiling relied on immunoSEQ multiplex PCR, and the TCRdb table lists in-frame clones only, not all of them. The sample has around 110,000 clones, 70% to 80% seen once. Study-wide results and limits: Common viral pathogens seemed to be connected with several of the most significant clusters, according to a later analysis.

Donors showed nominal health when sampled, although they likely had unrecorded immune exposures. The sample comprised PBMCs. This sequence was found in a young man in good health and CMV-seronegative. The rearrangement joins TRBV11-3 to TRBJ2-2; 7 bases fit TRBD2. The CDR3 sequence: CASSFGGFNTGELFF. The CDR3 nucleotides are TGTGCCAGCAGCTTCGGGGGGTTTAACACCGGGGAGCTGTTTTTT.